This paragraph covers one T cell receptor (beta chain) sequence. Its antigen remains undetermined. It has no much larger one-base neighbor in the sample; base qualities were not kept. The sample's time point label is to be understood as: healthy volunteer bleed at 6 weeks. Total RNA was extracted from unfractionated whole blood that had been collected in Tempus Blood RNA tubes. A handful of healthy volunteers were used as TCR sequencing controls and were bled at day 0, 2 weeks and 6 weeks. Germline trimming amounts to 6 bases on V and 0 bases on J, with 7 as the count of junction bases outside the gene matches. The CDR3 spans 15 residues, from the cysteine through the phenylalanine. Just CDR3 DNA is preserved here, 45 bases in frame from base 1. The germline V gene sets CDR1 to MNHEY and CDR2 to SVGAGI. The data derive from a study of human T cells and chemical hapten exposure (dated by TCRdb to about 2021). About the full investigation: Libraries were pooled for sequencing, and variation in per-sample TCR yields was attributed mainly to small differences in library volumes within the pool. In alopecia patients, the study followed how the peripheral blood TCR repertoire changed in vivo over primary and secondary sensitization to diphenylcyclopropenone (DPC), a hapten. Each blood RNA sample was used to sequence both TCR alpha and TCR beta chains. General study outcomes and caveats: The number of TCRs above 1 in 1000 frequency did not change with DPC sensitization; there was no evidence of global repertoire structure alterations. After repeated subsampling, the strength of the expansion versus patch-test correlation and the threshold at which it became significant changed.

The method behind the library was RACE. TCRdb names NextSeq 500 as the instrument used. During library preparation, unique molecular identifiers were attached to individual cDNA molecules so that TCRs could be counted in a quantitative, reproducible way. In the authors' own workflow: The median number of TCRs per sample was roughly 100,000, ranging from 23,224 to 690,600. V, J and CDR3 annotation of the TCR reads was carried out using the Decombinator software suite. Every sample was subsampled to the same number of TCRs (28,000) for the PS versus PT1 abundance plots. TCRs were defined as expanded if absent before sensitization and observed at least eight times at the 2-week time point. TCRdb ran its own pipeline on the public reads, namely fastp trimming at Q25 and MiXCR clone calling, and kept in-frame beta chains. One record per CDR3 amino acid sequence lists the most common genes and DNA. Clone size and V and J calls follow TCRdb, not the original study. This sample comprises around 70,000 distinct CDR3 sequences, 6% to 7% of them detected only once. Together, the top ten hold 3% to 4% of the sample.

The chain is made from TRBV6-5 and TRBJ1-1, with 7 middle bases fitting TRBD1. This TCR was recovered from a female donor in good health. Some clones in this sample may be carry-over from other donors' samples. The sequenced material came from whole blood. The CDR3 corresponds to CASRARQGVNTEAFF. The nucleotide sequence reads TGTGCCAGCAGAGCCCGGCAGGGGGTGAACACTGAAGCTTTCTTT.